This T cell receptor (beta chain) stems from a study of tumor-infiltrating lymphocytes in glioblastoma multiforme. Study conclusions and caveats: TCR plus mutation findings rest on a single glioblastoma patient. RNA-based TCR sequencing may distort clone frequencies, since cells carry unequal TCR transcript numbers.

Three nested ARM-PCR rounds with V-beta and C-beta primers built TCRB libraries. TCRdb reprocessed the multiplex PCR reads via MiXCR and lists one record per CDR3 protein. The sample lists about 15,000 distinct CDR3 sequences, 65% to 85% occurring once. With respect to this clonotype: Its matching antigen is unknown.

Germline CDR1 reads DFQATT; CDR2 reads SNEGSKA (reference sequence). The CDR3 runs to 20 residues. V was pared by 3 bases and J by 0 bases, with 18 bases of the junction left unmatched. The clonotype originates from a male donor with glioblastoma. V is TRBV20-1 and J is TRBJ2-3; 10 bases match TRBD2. The sample was brain tumor tissue. CDR3 residues: CSASRPELAGWPSSTDTQYF. CDR3 in DNA: TGCAGTGCTAGTCGCCCCGAACTAGCGGGATGGCCAAGTAGCACAGATACGCAGTATTTT.